These T cell receptor beta chains were read from a single sample in a study of blood T cell repertoires in COVID-19. Some clones are missing from TCRdb's copy, which holds only in-frame ones; the method was immunoSEQ multiplex PCR. The table lists under 80,000 clones, 70% to 90% of them singletons. Material: peripheral blood. These receptors came from a man in his fifties or sixties with acute or convalescent COVID-19. Each CDR3 is given with its conserved first and last residue. A D gene is named only where the DNA matches it firmly. For some rows the clone size is stated as once, few or many, or as a class when expanded; others skip it.

DNA	CDR3	D	V	J	size
TGTGCCAGCAGTGCCAGCGGGGGTTACGAGCAGTACTTC	CASSASGGYEQYF	TRBD2	TRBV2	TRBJ2-7	-
TGTGCCAGTACCGAAACAACAGCCTCTGGAAACACCATATATTTT	CASTETTASGNTIYF	-	TRBV19	TRBJ1-3	once
TGCAGCGTTGAAGTGACAGGGGGGGAAAAACTGTTTTTT	CSVEVTGGEKLFF	TRBD1	TRBV29-1	TRBJ1-4	-
TGTGCCAGCAGTTTGGGAGGCCAAGAGACCCAGTACTTC	CASSLGGQETQYF	-	TRBV12-3/TRBV12-4	TRBJ2-5	-
TGTGCCAGCAGCTTAGTAGGGACTAGCGGCCAGAAAAACATTCAGTACTTC	CASSLVGTSGQKNIQYF	TRBD2	TRBV7-2	TRBJ2-4	-
TGTGCCAGCAGCCCCCTCCGGACAGGGGGAGAAGAGACCCAGTACTTC	CASSPLRTGGEETQYF	TRBD1	TRBV11-2	TRBJ2-5	-
TGTGCCAGCAGCTCTTCCGGGAGCCTGGGTGAAAAACTGTTTTTT	CASSSSGSLGEKLFF	-	TRBV7-9	TRBJ1-4	-
TGTGCCAGCAGCGGACAGGGGGCGGACACTAACTATGGCTACACCTTC	CASSGQGADTNYGYTF	TRBD1	TRBV4-2	TRBJ1-2	-
TGTGCCAGCAGCGGGACAGGGACGAACACTGAAGCTTTCTTT	CASSGTGTNTEAFF	TRBD1	TRBV9	TRBJ1-1	-
TGCGCCAGCAGTCAGTCAAGCAGGGACATGAACACTGAAGCTTTCTTT	CASSQSSRDMNTEAFF	-	TRBV23-1	TRBJ1-1	-
TGTGCCAGCAGCCAAGAGCTAGCGGGGGGTAGTGAGACCCAGTACTTC	CASSQELAGGSETQYF	TRBD2	TRBV4-2	TRBJ2-5	-
TGTGCCAGCTCACAATTCCAGACAGGGAACCAAGAGACCCAGTACTTC	CASSQFQTGNQETQYF	TRBD1	TRBV18	TRBJ2-5	-
TGTGCCAGCAGCCCGGGACAGCCCTATGGCTACACCTTC	CASSPGQPYGYTF	TRBD1	TRBV3-1/TRBV3-2	TRBJ1-2	-
TGTGCCAGCAGCGTACTAGGACTAGCGGCGAGCCAAGAGACCCAGTACTTC	CASSVLGLAASQETQYF	TRBD2	TRBV9	TRBJ2-5	-
TGTGCCAGCAGCCCGAGGTGGACTCTAGCGGGGGAACTCACAGATACGCAGTATTTT	CASSPRWTLAGELTDTQYF	TRBD2	TRBV3-1/TRBV3-2	TRBJ2-3	once
TGTGCCAGTACGGACCGGGACAGGGTCAGCGATGAGCAGTTCTTC	CASTDRDRVSDEQFF	TRBD1	TRBV19	TRBJ2-1	-
TGTGCCAGCAGCAAATACCCAGGGAGCAATCAGCCCCAGCATTTT	CASSKYPGSNQPQHF	-	TRBV21-1	TRBJ1-5	-
TGTGCCAGCAGTCCTGGCAGGGCCGTGAACACTGAAGCTTTCTTT	CASSPGRAVNTEAFF	-	TRBV6-5	TRBJ1-1	-
TGTGCCAGCAGCTTAGAGGGGACAGGGGGCCAAAAGGAGGCGAATGAGCAGTTCTTC	CASSLEGTGGQKEANEQFF	TRBD1	TRBV11-3	TRBJ2-1	-
TGTGCCAGCGGTCAGGGCGCAATGGGCTACACCTTC	CASGQGAMGYTF	-	TRBV7-2	TRBJ1-2	-
TGTGCCAGCAGCCGTGACAGGGGTGGTTTTCACACTGAAGCTTTCTTT	CASSRDRGGFHTEAFF	TRBD1	TRBV7-9	TRBJ1-1	-
TGTGCCAGCAGCCTTAGCGGGGGGGCCTCAGATACGCAGTATTTT	CASSLSGGASDTQYF	TRBD2	TRBV27	TRBJ2-3	-
TGTGCCAGTTCCTGGACACTCAAATATAGCAATCAGCCCCAGCATTTT	CASSWTLKYSNQPQHF	-	TRBV19	TRBJ1-5	few
TGTGCCAGCAGTGAGAGGATCGTAGGAGGATATACGCAGTATTTT	CASSERIVGGYTQYF	-	TRBV6-4	TRBJ2-3	-
TGTGCCAGCACTCGGACTAGCGGGGGGGCCGGTACCGGGGAGCTGTTTTTT	CASTRTSGGAGTGELFF	-	TRBV21-1	TRBJ2-2	-
TGTGCCAGTAGTGTAACCGGGACAGGGAGAGAGACCCAGTACTTC	CASSVTGTGRETQYF	TRBD1	TRBV19	TRBJ2-5	-
TGCAGTGCACCTCGACAGGGCGAGACCTTC	CSAPRQGETF	TRBD1	TRBV20-1	TRBJ1-2	once
TGTGCCAGCAGCCTCCTCCTGGAGGCGGAACAGCCCCAGCATTTT	CASSLLLEAEQPQHF	-	TRBV4-2	TRBJ1-5	-
TGTGCCAGCAGCCATATCCTATTCTGGGGGGGAACTGAAGCTTTCTTT	CASSHILFWGGTEAFF	-	TRBV14	TRBJ1-1	once
TGTGCCAGCAGCTCTACAGGGATGGGGAGCAATCAGCCCCAGCATTTT	CASSSTGMGSNQPQHF	-	TRBV7-9	TRBJ1-5	-